This TCR beta chain was profiled in a study of a mutant IDH1 vaccine in newly diagnosed glioma. Repertoires were generated with immunoSEQ multiplex PCR, while TCRdb's copy carries only in-frame clones and drops some. This sample yields 40,000 to 55,000 clones, of which approximately 79% are seen a single time; less than 7.5% belongs to the top ten. The time point: week 35, safety follow-up. Topical imiquimod was applied with each vaccine dose, which held 300 ug of mutant IDH1 20-mer peptide. Administration of eight vaccinations to patients took place in weeks 1, 3, 5, 7, 11, 15, 19, 23. In germline, CDR1 is SNHLY, CDR2 FYNNEI. Trimming pared 6 bases from V and 0 bases from J, leaving 8 bases between. This CDR3 is built from 13 residues. Comment on this clone: Antigen unknown.

This material consisted of PBMCs, taken from a glioma patient whose treatment included an IDH1 peptide vaccine. The receptor was derived from a man aged 35 to 55 with glioma. V gene TRBV2 combines with J gene TRBJ1-1; D is undetermined. CDR3 region: CASRGGLNTEAFF. The CDR3 DNA is TGTGCCAGCAGGGGCGGGTTGAACACTGAAGCTTTCTTT.